This T cell receptor beta chain was captured in a study of cytomegalovirus exposure and HLA in healthy donors. Findings and caveats of the study: In a later analysis, TCR association rates varied by HLA locus: DRB1 most, HLA-C fewest. A later analysis showed HLA-associated TCR beta chains outstripping equally common others in clonal expansion.

A remark on this clone: Its antigen is not known.

The PCR had 60 Vbeta and 13 Jbeta primers. Generated by immunoSEQ multiplex PCR, the TCRdb table keeps only in-frame clones and is missing some. The sample holds over 150,000 clones, approximately 78% seen once. Trimming cost V 8 bases and J 5 bases; bases outside gene matches: 10. In germline, CDR1 is SNHLY, CDR2 FYNNEI. The CDR3 is 16 residues long. The chain uses TRBV2 and TRBJ2-5, with 14 bases matching TRBD2. The source material was PBMCs. The source of this sequence is a girl between 2 and 10 years old in good health and CMV-seropositive. CDR3 DNA sequence: TGTGCCAGCGTACGACTAGCGGGAGGGCCGAAGGAGACCCAGTACTTC. Translating it yields CASVRLAGGPKETQYF.